These 30 T cell receptor delta chains share one sample of origin, sequenced in a study of γδ T cells in repeated Plasmodium falciparum infection. Flow sorting of PBMC yielded separate Vgamma9/Vdelta2+ and Vdelta2-negative gammadelta T cell populations for bulk repertoire analysis. TCRdb re-processed the multiplex PCR reads using CATT. The sample holds 55,000 to 70,000 delta-chain clones, around 1.8% seen once. The specimen sequenced was gamma-delta T cells from blood. Source of these receptors: a pool of human donors (malaria-infected and uninfected, not separated).

Regarding this clone: A far larger clone is a single base away, which makes a read error likely. Different DNA sequences within this sample yield the same CDR3. The V and J genes are TRDV1 and TRDJ2; TRDD3 aligns across 11 bases. The J gene, missing from TCRdb, was assigned here through DNA to germline matching. This CDR3 has 21 residues. Germline V CDR1 and CDR2: TSWWSYY, QGS. J lost 6 bases, V lost 5 bases, and 23 bases had no gene match. The CDR3 DNA is TGTGCTCTTGGGTTTTCCTACCTGCAGGACCTGGGGGATACTCGGGCAGCACAACTCTTCTTT. Protein: CALGFSYLQDLGDTRAAQLFF.

Points on this clone: The TCRdb protein comes from a much larger clone and disagrees with this DNA's translation at residue 9, likely due to a read error; the protein given here is derived from the DNA. J is TRDJ1 and V is TRDV3, with TRDD3 identical over 10 bases. The J gene, left out of TCRdb, was set here by checking the DNA against germline. Per the germline V gene, CDR1 is TVYSNPD and CDR2 is GDNSRS (reference sequence). This CDR3 region has 20 residues. V was pared by 3 bases and J by 5 bases, with 27 bases of the junction left unmatched. The CDR3 here is CAFLSPFPRRGIRKADKLIF. CDR3 in DNA: TGTGCCTTCCTTAGCCCCTTTCCTAGAAGGGGGATACGGAAAGCGGATAAACTCATCTTT.

Only a few counts were recorded for this clone. It differs at one base from a far larger clone, so likely a read error. Other DNA sequences of this sample code for an identical CDR3. The CDR3 DNA reads as TGTGCTCTTGGGGGGTACACCTTCCTACTGGGGGATACGCTCAGAACCGATAAACTCATCTTT. Translating it yields CALGGYTFLLGDTLRTDKLIF. The rearrangement uses TRDV1 and TRDJ1; TRDD3 agrees at 13 bases. Germline values: CDR1 TSWWSYY, CDR2 QGS. The CDR3 length is 21 residues. After removal of 4 bases from V and 2 bases from J, the junction contained 19 bases not matched to a gene.

In its sample, this clone was seen many times. This likely traces to a read error, being one base from a far larger clone. The sample holds other DNA sequences that translate to the same CDR3. The V and J genes are TRDV1 and TRDJ1, with TRDD3 matching over 8 bases. The germline V gene encodes CDR1 TSWWSYY and CDR2 QGS. The CDR3 consists of 18 residues. J gave up 3 bases and V 0 bases, and 12 bases lay outside the gene matches. DNA of the CDR3: TGTGCTCTTGGGGAACTAACGGGTTCGGGATACGGAGCCGATAAACTCATCTTT. Its translation is CALGELTGSGYGADKLIF.

For this clone: A much more abundant neighbour one base away suggests this may be a read error. In the same sample, other DNA sequences code for this CDR3. The gene calls are TRDV1 and TRDJ1; TRDD3 aligns across 11 bases. Trimming removed 4 bases from V and 1 base from J; junction bases left unmatched: 26. Germline-derived CDR1 and CDR2 are TSWWSYY and QGS. The CDR3 covers 23 residues. The DNA of the CDR3 is TGTGCTCTTGGGGCTACTACGTTGTTGCTGGGGGATACAAACTTCGTGAGCACCGATAAACTCATCTTT. It codes for CALGATTLLLGDTNFVSTDKLIF.

This clone came up many times. The amino acid sequence in TCRdb belongs to a much larger clone and departs from this DNA's translation at residue 7, likely a sequencing read error; the sequence shown is translated from the DNA. The rearrangement uses TRDV1 and TRDJ1; TRDD3 matches 8 bases. This CDR3 comprises 21 residues. CDR1 is TSWWSYY and CDR2 is QGS in the germline V gene. The J segment lost 0 bases and the V segment lost 4 bases, leaving 22 bases of the junction unmatched. This CDR3 reads CALGAYPPSYDLWGNTDKLIF. CDR3 DNA sequence: TGTGCTCTTGGGGCGTACCCCCCGTCCTACGACCTCTGGGGGAACACCGATAAACTCATCTTT.

The table lists this clone with a few counts. TCRdb's entry gives the protein of a much larger clone, which mismatches this DNA's translation at residue 11, likely from a read error; the protein reported here is translated from the DNA. The J gene is TRDJ1, the V gene TRDV1; 7 bases agree with TRDD3. The length of the CDR3 is 24 residues. V was pared by 2 bases and J by 1 base, with 31 bases of the junction left unmatched. Germline V lookup: CDR1 TSWWSYY, CDR2 QGS. The DNA for the CDR3 is TGTGCTCTTGGGGAAGGGGAAGGAACGGTCACTCCAGTACTGGGGATTGCCTGCACCGATAAACTCATCTTT. This translates into CALGEGEGTVTPVLGIACTDKLIF.

This clone was recorded a few times. It differs at one base from a far larger clone, so likely a read error. In the same sample, other DNA sequences code for this CDR3. V gene TRDV2 combines with J gene TRDJ1; 8 positions match TRDD3. Here the J gene came from matching the DNA to germline, since TCRdb omits it. The CDR3 extends over 19 amino acids. CDR1 and CDR2 from the germline V gene are GEAIGNYY and EKD. Here the CDR3 DNA reads TGTGCCTGTGATTATGGAGGGATACGCAAGCTTTTACACACCGACAAACTCATCTTT. Its protein is CACDYGGIRKLLHTDKLIF.

In its sample, this clone was seen many times. TCRdb's listed protein matches a much larger clone and diverges from this DNA's translation at residue 13, likely through a read error; the protein shown comes from the DNA. The rearrangement joins TRDV1 to TRDJ1; D gene ambiguous. In germline, CDR1 is TSWWSYY, CDR2 QGS. The CDR3 loop spans 14 amino acids. The CDR3 here is CALGDGTRSDKLTF. The CDR3 DNA follows: TGTGCTCTTGGGGATGGGACTAGGTCCGATAAACTCACCTTT.

With respect to this clone: Mismatch with germline at one junction end may stem from a read error. The chain couples TRDV1 to TRDJ1; TRDD3 matches 7 bases. Here the J gene was assigned by germline matching of the DNA, as TCRdb has none. The CDR3 length is 18 residues. Germline V gene data show CDR1 as TSWWSYY and CDR2 as QGS. This chain's CDR3 is CSGGGVLRIRSYTDKLIF. As DNA, the CDR3 is TGCTCTGGGGGGGGCGTCCTCAGGATACGCTCGTACACCGATAAACTCATCTTT.

This clone was recorded a few times. TCRdb's protein for this DNA is that of a much larger clone and differs from the translation at residue 17, likely a read error; the protein shown is the DNA translation. This chain connects TRDV1 to TRDJ1, with D perhaps TRDD2 or TRDD3 (6 bases each). The CDR3 covers 23 residues. V lost 5 bases and J 1 base, leaving 38 bases between the germline ends. Germline V CDR1 and CDR2: TSWWSYY, QGS. CDR3 bases: TGTGCTCTTGGGTCCTGTGCTCCTACTCCTTGGGATTGGGGGCCACCCTGCACCGATAAACTCATCTTT. This encodes CALGSCAPTPWDWGPPCTDKLIF.

This clone appeared a few times. With a far larger clone one base away, a read error is the likely cause. The identical CDR3 is also encoded by other nucleotide sequences in the sample. The chain combines TRDV3 with TRDJ1, with TRDD3 identical over 12 bases. Germline loops: CDR1 TVYSNPD, CDR2 GDNSRS (reference sequence). This CDR3 spans 19 amino acids. After removal of 4 bases from V and 4 bases from J, the junction contained 22 bases not matched to a gene. The CDR3 region is CASTAILRGSGGYGDKLIF. CDR3 in DNA: TGTGCCTCCACGGCCATCCTTCGCGGGTCTGGGGGATACGGCGATAAACTCATCTTT.

This clone was seen only a few times. The chain recombines TRDV1 with TRDJ1; 9 bases match TRDD2. The CDR3 runs 19 residues. Per the germline V gene, CDR1 is TSWWSYY and CDR2 is QGS. J was trimmed by 8 bases and V by 3 bases; bases with no gene match: 22. CDR3 sequence (DNA): TGTGCTCTTGGGGACCTCGGCCTTCCTACATTCTGGGGATCCCTAAAACTCATCTTT. It encodes CALGDLGLPTFWGSLKLIF.

This clone was recorded a few times. The protein TCRdb lists belongs to a much larger clone and differs from this DNA's translation at residue 5, which points to a read error; the protein shown is made from the DNA. The chain links TRDV3 to TRDJ1; 8 bases align to TRDD3. No J gene is reported in TCRdb; it was inferred here by comparing the DNA with germline. The length of the CDR3 is 23 residues. Per germline, CDR1 TVYSNPD and CDR2 GDNSRS (reference sequence). The CDR3 protein is CAFKEVLGPQGDKYPRYTDKLIF. The CDR3 DNA reads TGTGCCTTTAAGGAGGTGTTGGGCCCCCAGGGGGATAAATATCCTAGGTACACTGATAAACTCATCTTT.

This clone was picked up a small number of times. This DNA's translation and the protein TCRdb lists, from a much larger clone, do not match at residue 16, likely due to a read error; the protein shown is translated from the DNA. This sequence joins TRDV1 and TRDJ1; 9 bases agree with TRDD2. The J gene, not given by TCRdb, was assigned here from a germline match of the nucleotide sequence. V lost 3 bases to trimming and J lost 9 bases; unmatched junction nucleotides: 23. The CDR3 has 19 amino acids. Germline V CDR1 and CDR2: TSWWSYY, QGS. CDR3 bases: TGTGCTCTTGGGGACGCAGGCCTTCCTACGTCTCCCCGAGTGGGTGAACTCATCTTT. It codes for CALGDAGLPTSPRVGELIF.

This clone was recorded many times. The protein recorded in TCRdb matches a much larger clone and deviates from this DNA's translation at residue 15, suggesting a read error; the protein here is obtained by translating the DNA. The chain joins TRDV1 to TRDJ1; TRDD3 matches 9 bases. The CDR3 extends over 18 amino acids. CDR1 TSWWSYY and CDR2 QGS come from the germline V gene. CDR3 DNA sequence: TGTGCTCTTGGGGAACGGTTCAAGGGGGATACTGTCGTCGATAGACTCATCTTT. It translates to CALGERFKGDTVVDRLIF.

This clone came up a few times. The protein TCRdb gives is from a much larger clone and does not agree with this DNA's translation at residue 9, likely a read error; the protein shown here comes from the DNA. This chain uses TRDV1 with TRDJ1; a weak D match, TRDD3 (7 bases). TCRdb is silent on the J gene; assignment here came from matching the DNA to germline. The CDR3 runs 23 residues. The V gene's germline CDR1 is TSWWSYY and CDR2 QGS. Here the CDR3 DNA reads TGTGCTCTTGGGGCCTGGCTTCCTTCCCGGGGGGGGATTGTTTCCCTCTTCGCCGACAAACTCATCTTT. Protein product: CALGAWLPSRGGIVSLFADKLIF.

This clone has only a few counts. With only one base between it and a far larger clone, this is likely a read error. At the DNA level, this CDR3 is encoded by other sequences in the same sample as well. The chain uses TRDV2 and TRDJ1, with TRDD3 matching over 10 bases. Germline V gives CDR1 GEAIGNYY, CDR2 EKD. CDR3 size: 20 residues. The CDR3, as DNA: TGTGCCTGCGACACCGAAGACAGGTTGACTGGGGGATTGTACACCGATAAACTCATCTTT. This sequence encodes CACDTEDRLTGGLYTDKLIF.

No V segment was called; the J segment is TRDJ1; the DNA was not used to check the table's D call, TRDD3. The CDR3 is made up of 20 amino acids. The CDR3 here is CALGEPRQSRTPWGIDKLIF. The CDR3 nucleotides read TGTGCTCTTGGGGAACCCCGCCAGTCCCGGACCCCCTGGGGGATTGATAAACTCATCTTT.

This clone was seen only a few times. The protein given by TCRdb reflects a much larger clone and differs at residue 18 from this DNA's translation, likely from a read error; the protein shown is the DNA's translation. The rearrangement joins TRDV3 to TRDJ1, with 10 bases matching TRDD3. V was clipped by 3 bases and J by 4 bases; unmatched bases: 35. The CDR3 is 23 amino acids. The V gene's germline CDR1 is TVYSNPD and CDR2 GDNSRS (reference sequence). The CDR3 DNA reads TGTGCCTTCTGCTACTCTTTGGGCCTTCCTAAAGTAACTGGGGGATCCTACGGCGATAAACTCATCTTT. Translating it yields CAFCYSLGLPKVTGGSYGDKLIF.

Comments on this clone: A far larger clone is only one base removed, so a read error is likely. Other DNA sequences in this sample translate to the same CDR3. The CDR3 bases are TGTGCTCTTGGGAGCGCTTCCTTTTGGGGGAGACACGATAAACTCATCTTT. This codes for CALGSASFWGRHDKLIF. The J gene is TRDJ1, the V gene TRDV1; TRDD3 is a possible D gene (7 bases). The J gene was missing in TCRdb and was found by matching the end of the DNA to germline. The CDR3 runs 17 residues. V was cut by 5 bases and J by 4 bases, with 23 bases left in between. Per the germline V gene, CDR1 is TSWWSYY and CDR2 is QGS.

In regard to this clone: TCRdb has a much larger clone's protein, which differs at residue 9 from the translation of this DNA, likely because of a read error; what is shown is the protein translated from the DNA. The chain links TRDV2 to TRDJ3; TRDD3 matches 11 bases. Per the germline V gene, CDR1 is GEAIGNYY and CDR2 is EKD. The CDR3 extends over 17 amino acids. Germline trimming cut 1 base from V and 2 bases from J; bases unmatched to any gene: 0. CDR3 sequence reads: CACDTGGYAWDTRQMFF. CDR3 nucleotides: TGTGCCTGTGACACTGGGGGATACGCCTGGGACACCCGACAGATGTTTTTC.

A note on this clone: A much larger clonotype is one base distant, so this may be a read error. The chain joins TRDV1 to TRDJ1; 12 bases align to TRDD3. Since TCRdb gives no J gene, matching the DNA to germline was used here to assign it. Per the germline V gene, CDR1 is TSWWSYY and CDR2 is QGS. CDR3 size: 22 residues. CDR3 DNA sequence: TGTGCTCTTGGGGATAACCTGCCCTTCTCGACTGGGGGATACTTTTACACCGAAAAACTCATCTTT. Translation gives CALGDNLPFSTGGYFYTEKLIF.

Remarks on this clone: The mismatch at residue 16 between this DNA's translation and the TCRdb protein of a much larger clone likely reflects a read error; the protein shown is translated from the DNA. The chain carries TRDV3 and TRDJ3, with 12 bases that match TRDD3. In the absence of a J gene in TCRdb, the DNA was matched to germline to assign it here. With 5 bases clipped from V and 0 bases from J, the junction kept 32 bases outside the gene matches. Germline-derived CDR1 and CDR2 are TVYSNPD and GDNSRS (reference sequence). The CDR3 is 26 amino acids. The CDR3 sequence: CAPSVFRASQRTGGYLLSWDTRQMFF. As DNA, the CDR3 is TGTGCCCCCTCGGTATTCCGCGCCAGCCAGCGTACTGGGGGATACCTCCTCTCCTGGGACACCCGACAGATGTTTTTC.

This clone has at least ten counts. This DNA's translation differs at residue 8 from TCRdb's protein, which comes from a much larger clone; a read error is likely, and the protein shown is translated from the DNA. V is TRDV2 and J is TRDJ1; the match to TRDD3 covers 10 bases. The germline V gene encodes CDR1 GEAIGNYY and CDR2 EKD. The length of the CDR3 is 18 residues. With 0 bases clipped from V and 4 bases from J, the junction kept 13 bases outside the gene matches. The CDR3 here is CACDTVKGDTSLGDKLIF. CDR3 bases: TGTGCCTGTGACACCGTGAAGGGGGATACGTCTTTGGGCGATAAACTCATCTTT.

This clone has a handful of counts. The protein TCRdb lists belongs to a much larger clone and differs from this DNA's translation at residue 5, which points to a read error; the protein shown is made from the DNA. The CDR3 here is CACVIRGFGARVRLGDNTDKLIF. The DNA of the CDR3 is TGTGCCTGTGTAATCCGAGGATTCGGGGCTAGGGTTCGACTGGGGGATAATACCGATAAACTCATCTTT. The chain uses TRDV2 and TRDJ1; 11 bases map to TRDD3. The J gene, absent from TCRdb, was called here by matching the DNA to germline. V was clipped by 5 bases and J by 2 bases; unmatched bases: 30. The CDR3 is made up of 23 amino acids. Germline assignment: CDR1 GEAIGNYY and CDR2 EKD.

There are many counts of this clone. TCRdb's listed protein matches a much larger clone and diverges from this DNA's translation at residue 4, likely through a read error; the protein shown comes from the DNA. The V call is TRDV1, the J call TRDJ1; D is perhaps TRDD3 (5 bases). CDR3 length equals 20 residues. Germline loops: CDR1 TSWWSYY, CDR2 QGS. CDR3 residues: CALEENSGPSSGVLTDKLIF. For the CDR3, the DNA is TGTGCTCTTGAGGAAAACAGCGGGCCATCCTCGGGGGTCCTCACCGATAAACTCATCTTT.

This clone was seen more than once but under ten times. The TCRdb protein, from a much larger clone, departs from this DNA's translation at residue 8, likely by read error; the protein shown derives from the DNA. The CDR3 DNA reads TGTGCTCTTGGGGCGTACCTCTCGTCCTACGACCTCTGGGGGAACACCGATAAACTCATCTTT. Translation: CALGAYLSSYDLWGNTDKLIF. The chain combines TRDV1 with TRDJ1; 8 positions match TRDD3. The CDR3 is 21 residues long. CDR1 is TSWWSYY, CDR2 QGS, per germline. V lost 4 bases, J lost 0 bases, and 22 bases stayed unmatched.

Notes on this clone: The protein given by TCRdb reflects a much larger clone and differs at residue 18 from this DNA's translation, likely from a read error; the protein shown is the DNA's translation. The V gene is TRDV1; the J gene was not called; whether TRDD3, the table's D call, matches the DNA was not checked. Germline V gives CDR1 TSWWSYY, CDR2 QGS. The CDR3 is 22 amino acids. The CDR3, as DNA: TGTGCTCTTGGGGAACCTCGGAGAAGAGATACGCGGACACCATTCCACAGCAATAAAGTCATCTTT. Translating gives CALGEPRRRDTRTPFHSNKVIF.

On this clone itself: The TCRdb protein, from a much larger clone, departs from this DNA's translation at residue 13, likely by read error; the protein shown derives from the DNA. The chain links TRDV1 to TRDJ1; D may be TRDD2 (5 bases). As TCRdb names no J gene, one was assigned here on the basis of a DNA match to germline. Trimming took off 5 bases at V and 3 bases at J, with 25 bases between the two ends. Germline V gene data show CDR1 as TSWWSYY and CDR2 as QGS. This CDR3 region has 18 residues. CDR3: CALGIGPTRLPYADKLIF. CDR3 nucleotides: TGTGCTCTTGGGATCGGACCTACGCGCCTACCTTACGCCGATAAACTCATCTTT.